This record covers a single TCR beta chain. This sample is drawn from a study of blood T cell repertoires in COVID-19. Study details: COVID-19 samples from acute and convalescent phases originated in the United States, Italy and Spain. PBMCs, B-cell-depleted T cells, or T cells were the source of the cDNA or gDNA that made up the material.

Across about two dozen US areas, participants ranged in age from about 18 to 90 years. V lost 0 bases to trimming and J lost 6 bases, with 8 bases between them. CDR3 size: 13 residues. Germline assignment: CDR1 MGHRA and CDR2 YSYEKL. Measured with immunoSEQ multiplex PCR; TCRdb has only the in-frame clones, and not every one. This table has fewer than 400,000 clones, approximately 81% appearing once. The chain uses TRBV4-1 and TRBJ1-2; D gene ambiguous. Sequences were obtained from PBMCs or T cells enriched from blood (not recorded which). The TCR sequence derives from a woman in her 30s who had been exposed to COVID-19. For the CDR3, the DNA is TGCGCCAGCAGCCAAGAGGGGAGAGATGGCTACACCTTC. Encoded protein: CASSQEGRDGYTF.